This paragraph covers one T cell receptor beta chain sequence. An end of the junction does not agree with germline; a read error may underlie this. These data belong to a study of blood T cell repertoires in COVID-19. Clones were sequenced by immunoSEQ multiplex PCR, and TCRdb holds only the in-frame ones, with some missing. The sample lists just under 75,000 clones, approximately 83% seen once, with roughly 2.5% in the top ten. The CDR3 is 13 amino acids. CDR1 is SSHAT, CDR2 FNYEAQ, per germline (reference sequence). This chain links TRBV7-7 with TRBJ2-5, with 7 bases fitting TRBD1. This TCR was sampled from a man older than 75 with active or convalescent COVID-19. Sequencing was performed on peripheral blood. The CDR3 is CASSFDREKTQYF. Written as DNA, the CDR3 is TGTGCTAGCAGCTTTGACAGGGAAAAGACCCAGTACTTC.